This TCR beta chain was observed in a study of blood T cell repertoires in COVID-19. TCRdb's table, derived via immunoSEQ multiplex PCR, lists solely in-frame clones and lacks some. The sample has 240,000 or so clones; about 82% are singletons. Germline loops: CDR1 LNHDA, CDR2 SQIVND (reference sequence). Trimming cost V 3 bases and J 5 bases, with 11 bases left between them. The CDR3 sequence is 14 residues long. The sample was PBMCs or T cells enriched from blood (not recorded which). This chain joins TRBV19 and TRBJ2-4; tentatively, D is TRBD2 (5 bases). This clonotype was sampled from a woman aged 45 to 65 who had recovered from COVID-19. The CDR3 sequence: CASSIPGTQNIQYF. CDR3 sequence (DNA): TGTGCCAGTAGTATCCCGGGAACCCAAAACATTCAGTACTTC.